The rows below give T cell receptor beta chains drawn from one sample of a study of CD8 T cells in ankylosing spondylitis. MiXCR, run by TCRdb on the 5' RACE reads, gives a single entry per CDR3 protein. Found here are 450,000 to 550,000 distinct CDR3 sequences, approximately 5% of them singletons; the top ten hold 3.5%. Sequencing was performed on blood, either unsorted or a sorted T cell fraction (not recorded which). The receptors here all came from a male donor with ankylosing spondylitis. Each CDR3 is given with its conserved first and last residue. The order of the fields is V gene, D gene, J gene, clone size, CDR3 protein, CDR3 DNA. A D gene is named only where the DNA matches it firmly. For some rows the clone size is stated as once, few or many, or as a class when expanded; others skip it.

V gene: TRBV9
D gene: NA
J gene: TRBJ2-3
clone size: many
CDR3 protein: CASSVMSRADTQYF
CDR3 DNA: TGTGCCAGCAGCGTAATGTCCCGCGCAGATACGCAGTATTTT

V gene: TRBV20-1
D gene: NA
J gene: TRBJ2-3
clone size: many
CDR3 protein: CSARGDTQYF
CDR3 DNA: TGCAGTGCCCGGGGAGATACGCAGTATTTT

V gene: TRBV4-2
D gene: NA
J gene: TRBJ2-3
clone size: many
CDR3 protein: CASSQDYKATDTQYF
CDR3 DNA: TGTGCCAGCAGCCAAGATTATAAAGCTACAGATACGCAGTATTTT

V gene: TRBV11-2
D gene: NA
J gene: TRBJ2-3
clone size: many
CDR3 protein: CASSLGAISTDTQYF
CDR3 DNA: TGTGCCAGCAGCTTGGGGGCTATTAGCACAGATACGCAGTATTTT

V gene: TRBV10-3
D gene: NA
J gene: TRBJ2-5
clone size: many
CDR3 protein: CAISPMGGSETQYF
CDR3 DNA: TGTGCCATCAGCCCGATGGGGGGCTCTGAGACCCAGTACTTC

V gene: TRBV12-3/TRBV12-4
D gene: TRBD1
J gene: TRBJ1-1
clone size: many
CDR3 protein: CASRETGWTTEAFF
CDR3 DNA: TGTGCCAGCAGAGAGACAGGGTGGACCACTGAAGCTTTCTTT

V gene: TRBV24-1
D gene: TRBD1
J gene: TRBJ1-2
clone size: many
CDR3 protein: CATSGAQGVGYTF
CDR3 DNA: TGTGCCACCAGTGGGGCACAGGGGGTCGGCTACACCTTC

V gene: TRBV28
D gene: NA
J gene: TRBJ2-3
clone size: many
CDR3 protein: CASSWPAYDTQYF
CDR3 DNA: TGTGCCAGCAGTTGGCCGGCCTACGATACGCAGTATTTT

V gene: TRBV6-1
D gene: NA
J gene: TRBJ1-1
clone size: few
CDR3 protein: CASSALQGLGNTEAFF
CDR3 DNA: TGTGCCAGCAGCGCACTCCAGGGTCTCGGGAACACTGAAGCTTTCTTT

V gene: TRBV7-9
D gene: TRBD1
J gene: TRBJ1-4
clone size: few
CDR3 protein: CASNVQGATNEKLFF
CDR3 DNA: TGTGCCAGCAACGTACAGGGGGCAACTAATGAAAAACTGTTTTTT

V gene: TRBV4-1
D gene: NA
J gene: TRBJ2-7
clone size: NA
CDR3 protein: CASSLSGTASYEQYF
CDR3 DNA: TGCGCCAGCAGCCTCAGCGGGACAGCTTCCTACGAGCAGTACTTC

V gene: TRBV6-2/TRBV6-3
D gene: NA
J gene: TRBJ2-1
clone size: many
CDR3 protein: CASSYSSGTQGYNEQFF
CDR3 DNA: TGTGCCAGCAGTTACTCATCAGGGACCCAGGGATACAATGAGCAGTTCTTC

V gene: TRBV6-2/TRBV6-3
D gene: TRBD2
J gene: TRBJ2-1
clone size: many
CDR3 protein: CASSYLKGGRAQFF
CDR3 DNA: TGTGCCAGCAGTTATTTAAAAGGCGGGAGGGCCCAGTTCTTC

V gene: TRBV4-3
D gene: TRBD1
J gene: TRBJ2-1
clone size: many
CDR3 protein: CASSQGTGWNEQFF
CDR3 DNA: TGCGCCAGCAGCCAGGGGACAGGGTGGAATGAGCAGTTCTTC

V gene: TRBV20-1
D gene: TRBD1
J gene: TRBJ1-5
clone size: many
CDR3 protein: CSARVQGAQPQHF
CDR3 DNA: TGCAGTGCTAGAGTTCAGGGGGCTCAGCCCCAGCATTTT

V gene: TRBV28
D gene: NA
J gene: TRBJ2-5
clone size: many
CDR3 protein: CASINSIRETQYF
CDR3 DNA: TGTGCCAGCATAAATTCAATACGAGAGACCCAGTACTTC

V gene: TRBV5-1
D gene: NA
J gene: TRBJ2-7
clone size: many
CDR3 protein: CASSLGRDEQYF
CDR3 DNA: TGTGCCAGCAGCTTAGGTCGGGACGAGCAGTACTTC

V gene: TRBV10-3
D gene: NA
J gene: TRBJ2-3
clone size: many
CDR3 protein: CAISNSDRGLGDTQYF
CDR3 DNA: TGTGCCATCAGTAACTCGGACAGAGGGTTAGGAGATACGCAGTATTTT

V gene: TRBV4-3
D gene: TRBD1
J gene: TRBJ1-6
clone size: NA
CDR3 protein: CASSQEPGQADSPLHF
CDR3 DNA: TGCGCCAGCAGCCAAGAACCGGGACAGGCGGATTCACCCCTCCACTTT

V gene: TRBV5-5
D gene: TRBD1
J gene: TRBJ1-2
clone size: many
CDR3 protein: CATTEGAFNYGYTF
CDR3 DNA: TGTGCCACCACAGAGGGGGCATTCAACTATGGCTACACCTTC

V gene: TRBV5-1
D gene: TRBD1
J gene: TRBJ2-7
clone size: many
CDR3 protein: CASSPNTGQGNEQYF
CDR3 DNA: TGCGCCAGCAGCCCTAATACCGGACAGGGAAACGAGCAGTACTTC

V gene: TRBV20-1
D gene: TRBD2
J gene: TRBJ2-3
clone size: few
CDR3 protein: CSASKLAGWDTQYF
CDR3 DNA: TGCAGTGCTAGTAAGCTAGCGGGATGGGATACGCAGTATTTT

V gene: TRBV6-6
D gene: NA
J gene: TRBJ2-3
clone size: NA
CDR3 protein: CASRSDLIDTQYF
CDR3 DNA: TGTGCCAGCAGGTCTGACCTTATAGATACGCAGTATTTT

V gene: TRBV28
D gene: NA
J gene: TRBJ2-3
clone size: many
CDR3 protein: CASSLKSPDTQYF
CDR3 DNA: TGTGCCAGCAGCCTCAAGTCCCCAGATACGCAGTATTTT

V gene: TRBV15
D gene: TRBD2
J gene: TRBJ2-4
clone size: many
CDR3 protein: CATMYGGVAKNIQYF
CDR3 DNA: TGTGCCACCATGTACGGGGGGGTAGCCAAAAACATTCAGTACTTC

V gene: TRBV20-1
D gene: NA
J gene: TRBJ1-1
clone size: many
CDR3 protein: CSAKIGSLAFF
CDR3 DNA: TGCAGTGCTAAGATCGGGTCTCTAGCTTTCTTT

V gene: TRBV9
D gene: NA
J gene: TRBJ1-2
clone size: many
CDR3 protein: CASSPRGNSFNYGYTF
CDR3 DNA: TGTGCCAGCAGCCCCCGGGGTAACAGTTTTAACTATGGCTACACCTTC

V gene: TRBV28
D gene: NA
J gene: TRBJ2-7
clone size: NA
CDR3 protein: CASSGLDRMSYEQYF
CDR3 DNA: TGTGCCAGCAGTGGCCTCGACAGAATGTCCTACGAGCAGTACTTC

V gene: TRBV12-3/TRBV12-4
D gene: TRBD2
J gene: TRBJ2-7
clone size: many
CDR3 protein: CASSSSGTSEQYF
CDR3 DNA: TGTGCCAGCAGCTCCTCGGGGACTAGCGAGCAGTACTTC

V gene: TRBV28
D gene: NA
J gene: TRBJ1-1
clone size: many
CDR3 protein: CASSAPQGLTNTEAFF
CDR3 DNA: TGTGCCAGCAGTGCGCCACAGGGACTAACGAACACTGAAGCTTTCTTT

V gene: TRBV28
D gene: TRBD2
J gene: TRBJ2-3
clone size: many
CDR3 protein: CASRNQAGDTDTQYF
CDR3 DNA: TGTGCCAGCAGAAACCAAGCGGGGGACACAGATACGCAGTATTTT

V gene: TRBV4-3
D gene: TRBD2
J gene: TRBJ2-3
clone size: many
CDR3 protein: CASSQDLHGAGDTDTQYF
CDR3 DNA: TGCGCCAGCAGCCAAGATCTTCATGGAGCGGGAGACACAGATACGCAGTATTTT

V gene: TRBV5-1
D gene: TRBD1
J gene: TRBJ1-4
clone size: many
CDR3 protein: CASSSGQGGGEKLFF
CDR3 DNA: TGCGCCAGCAGCTCGGGACAGGGTGGAGGAGAAAAACTGTTTTTT

V gene: TRBV7-2
D gene: NA
J gene: TRBJ2-7
clone size: many
CDR3 protein: CASSSTGVGQYF
CDR3 DNA: TGTGCCAGCAGCTCGACAGGCGTAGGGCAGTACTTC

V gene: TRBV5-1
D gene: TRBD2
J gene: TRBJ2-3
clone size: many
CDR3 protein: CASGLAGPGAQYF
CDR3 DNA: TGCGCCAGCGGACTAGCGGGGCCGGGTGCGCAGTATTTT

V gene: TRBV28
D gene: NA
J gene: TRBJ2-2
clone size: many
CDR3 protein: CASRIGTGELFF
CDR3 DNA: TGTGCCAGCAGAATAGGCACCGGGGAGCTGTTTTTT

V gene: TRBV5-6
D gene: NA
J gene: TRBJ2-1
clone size: many
CDR3 protein: CASSLEALYLSSYNEQFF
CDR3 DNA: TGTGCCAGCAGCTTGGAGGCACTTTACTTGAGCTCCTACAATGAGCAGTTCTTC

V gene: TRBV20-1
D gene: TRBD2
J gene: TRBJ2-1
clone size: many
CDR3 protein: CSALRTSGSGEQFF
CDR3 DNA: TGCAGTGCTCTCCGGACTAGCGGGAGCGGTGAGCAGTTCTTC

V gene: TRBV7-2
D gene: NA
J gene: TRBJ2-3
clone size: many
CDR3 protein: CASTAGTYTDTQYF
CDR3 DNA: TGTGCCAGCACCGCCGGGACTTACACAGATACGCAGTATTTT

V gene: TRBV5-1
D gene: TRBD1
J gene: TRBJ2-6
clone size: NA
CDR3 protein: CASSLLIDRAYTSGANVLTF
CDR3 DNA: TGCGCCAGCAGCTTATTAATTGACAGGGCCTACACCTCTGGGGCCAACGTCCTGACTTTC

V gene: TRBV6-1
D gene: NA
J gene: TRBJ1-1
clone size: many
CDR3 protein: CASSQPHGAPNTEAFF
CDR3 DNA: TGTGCCAGCAGTCAACCCCACGGGGCCCCGAACACTGAAGCTTTCTTT

V gene: TRBV20-1
D gene: NA
J gene: TRBJ2-1
clone size: many
CDR3 protein: CSASGLRVEQFF
CDR3 DNA: TGCAGTGCTAGCGGTCTTCGGGTTGAGCAGTTCTTC

V gene: TRBV12-3/TRBV12-4
D gene: NA
J gene: TRBJ2-5
clone size: many
CDR3 protein: CASSLNTASGTQYF
CDR3 DNA: TGTGCCAGCAGTTTAAATACAGCTTCGGGTACCCAGTACTTC